Sequencing of this T cell receptor beta chain was carried out in a study of cytomegalovirus exposure and HLA in healthy donors (dated by TCRdb to 2016 to 2017). Notes on the research overall: An earlier analysis of some 600 of the donors reported about 280 Gb of sequence data and 95 million to 130 million unique TCR beta sequences obtained from around 180 million T cells. Roughly 300 gigabases of sequencing data and about 92 million unique TCR sequences made up an early release that covered roughly 670 HLA-typed donors. Of the roughly 400 genotyped donors, about 80% fell in the genetic ancestry cluster associated with self-reported Caucasian donors. The study aimed to test whether signatures of past pathogen exposure could be identified by cataloging public T cell receptors. Using immunosequencing, the study profiled T cell repertoires from 666 subjects and related those repertoires to cytomegalovirus serostatus. In addition to the first cohort of roughly 700 subjects, a separate validation cohort of 130 or so different subjects was used. High-throughput TCR immunosequencing, statistical association of individual TCRs with disease status, and machine learning were combined to predict cytomegalovirus infection status. To study patterns of TCR occurrence, a later analysis re-analyzed previously published TCR beta repertoires from 700 or so donors and added high-resolution HLA genotyping. In the later analysis, no new phenotypic data were used to find candidate immune exposures; instead, reliance was placed on TCR beta sequences and their occurrence across donors. An earlier analysis of 500 to 650 of the donors applied high-throughput TCR beta sequencing to assess whether each TCR beta V gene segment acted as functional or pseudogenic. Donor age, sex, ethnicity and CMV serostatus were compiled alongside the repertoire data. Genome-wide SNP genotypes for about three fifths of the roughly 670 donors were used in a later genetic analysis, which treated that subset as a discovery cohort. All discovery cohort repertoires had been generated using a single sequencing platform. HLA typing included class I and class II loci at four-digit resolution. Typing coverage varied by locus: about 629-630 donors for A, B, C, DRB1 and DQB1; roughly 500 for DQA1; 606 for DPA1; around 490 for DPB1. Roughly 5 DR-DQ haplotypes were handled as single units for association and clustering, since linkage in the cohort was strong. Across 398 genotyped donors of the cohort, an average of roughly 250,000 unique TCR beta nucleotide sequences per donor were sequenced, and 15% to 20% of those sequences were non-productive. Paper-wide results and their limitations: A further reported finding was that TCR beta sequences accurately predicted the HLA-A and HLA-B alleles for most subjects in the first cohort. In the study, around 160 TCR beta chains were listed as associated with cytomegalovirus. Immune exposure information for the cohort was limited to CMV serostatus. At a false discovery rate of 0.05, a later analysis linked 15,000 to 20,000 TCR beta sequences to specific HLA alleles. The classifier was reported to diagnose cytomegalovirus status with high specificity and sensitivity in both the original and validation cohorts. Because some donors lacked HLA typing at each locus, the association tests relied only on the typed subset. Some IMGT-functional V segments, including TRBV6-2 and TRBV6-3, could not be told apart with the 87-base-pair reads, so those segments were excluded. A later genetic analysis reported fewer N-insertions in productive TCRs among donors in an Asian-associated ancestry cluster than the roughly 620-donor mean. Broadly in line with IMGT annotations, most TCR beta V segments showed up in productive rearrangements about 87% or about 30% of the time in an earlier analysis of several hundred of the donors. In vitro tests confirmed that a few of the cytomegalovirus-associated TCR beta chains recognize cytomegalovirus antigens. According to the authors, the approach could potentially be generalized to other disease states and immunological phenotypes. A later analysis found that TCR association rates varied across HLA loci, with DRB1 alleles showing the most associated TCRs and HLA-C alleles the fewest. In this cohort, only TCR beta chains were sequenced, and detectable features were limited by the absence of alpha or paired-chain data. In a later analysis, HLA-associated TCR beta chains were found to be more clonally expanded and to have lower generation probabilities than equally common non-associated chains. Across donors, most TCR sequences were observed very rarely, whereas some public TCRs were present in many individuals. Most CMV-associated TCR beta chains appeared to be HLA-restricted in a later analysis, and the HLA associations seemed to be driven largely by CMV exposure. A cluster of highly shared sequence variants was judged likely to be a technical artifact of the sequencing pipeline. In a later genetic analysis, a missense DCLRE1C variant was associated with V-gene and J-gene trimming of TCR beta chains, and the association was replicated in an independent cohort. Seventeen rarely observed V segments, including chromosome 9 orphons, were excluded from the earlier analysis of approximately 500 of the donors because counts were too low. Several of the top co-occurrence clusters appeared to be linked to parvovirus B19, influenza, CMV and Epstein-Barr virus, according to a later analysis. When HLA alleles, especially DR and DQ, strongly co-occurred, TCR associations were difficult to assign to individual alleles. Sequencing depth was assumed to be roughly uniform across donors in the presence/absence analyses, though that assumption may not hold. Linkage disequilibrium might explain the correlated functional status among segregating V segments, but an unknown experimental factor could not be excluded.

Preparation of the library involved the immunoSEQ multiplex PCR assay. For the multiplex PCR, a mixture combining 60 forward primers for TCR Vbeta segments and 13 reverse primers for TCR Jbeta segments was used. The CDR3 region of rearranged TCR beta genes was amplified from genomic DNA with a multiplex PCR assay. The Illumina HiSeq System was used to sequence the amplified TCR beta libraries as 87-base-pair reads. Under the source paper's analysis protocol: A later analysis counted about 80 million unique TCR beta chains across the 640 or so repertoires, and 10 million to 12 million of these chains were shared by at least two donors. Raw reads were error-corrected and collapsed into unique sequences with a nearest-neighbor algorithm that merged closely related sequences to remove PCR and sequencing errors. Alignment of CDR3 sequences to IMGT reference sequences was used to assign V, D and J gene segments. For a sequence to be retained, a match of at least six nucleotides to both a V gene segment and a J gene segment was required. A rearrangement counted as productive if the CDR3 had no stop codons and remained in frame with V and J, and every other rearrangement counted as non-productive. CDR3 was defined by IMGT convention, running from the second conserved V-encoded cysteine to the conserved J-encoded phenylalanine. In an earlier analysis of more than 550 of the donors, sequences lacking an unambiguous match to a single V gene segment were excluded. In an earlier analysis of approximately 560 of the donors, a V segment was called functional when productive rearrangements were above 56.7%, and segregating when the standard deviation between donors exceeded 5%. A statistical classification framework was built for diagnosing cytomegalovirus status from the catalog of TCR beta chain sequences. In a later analysis, TCR nucleotide sequences were compared against IMGT/GENE-DB human TR gene sequences so that V and J genes could be assigned. In a later analysis, CDR3 sequences and most-parsimonious VDJ recombination scenarios were assigned using the TCRdist pipeline. A later analysis defined each TCR beta chain by its CDR3 amino acid sequence plus V-gene family, and excluded reads lacking a unique V-gene family. To address suspected cross-contamination and a sequencing artifact, a later analysis removed roughly 580 highly shared, low-generation-probability nucleotide sequences. In a later analysis, a clonal expansion index was calculated for each public chain from normalized within-repertoire ranks of inferred template counts. In a later analysis, generation probabilities were computed using a VDJ recombination model fitted to out-of-frame rearrangements, and the results were checked against IGoR. A later analysis scored TCR-TCR, TCR-HLA and TCR-CMV co-occurrence with hypergeometric tests, applying a repertoire-size bias correction to TCR pairs. False discovery rates were estimated in a later analysis by permuting HLA or CMV assignments 20 times. In a later analysis, co-occurring TCRs were grouped using DBSCAN, and TCRdist sequence similarity was added for clustering within HLA-allele-positive subsets. Repertoires with fewer than 30,000 or more than 120,000 public chains were left out of co-occurrence clustering, as were a few repertoires with anomalous nucleotide sharing. The immuneACCESS repertoire file appears here via TCRdb, limited to in-frame rearrangements. These files lack a portion of the clones; in checked studies, under half of the deficit traces to unresolved V genes, and the cause of the others is not known. Clonal size and the V and J genes are those of that table, whereas D and trimming came from the DNA. The table for this sample lists 170,000 or so clones; about 80% of them were counted only once. The ten top clones hold 0.65% to 0.75% of the sample.

The cohort comprised more than 550 healthy bone marrow donors. All cohort members were sampled while nominally healthy, although unrecorded immune exposures were likely present. The donor tested CMV seronegative and was one of the 352 seronegative cohort members. Each donor provided a peripheral blood sample, and peripheral blood mononuclear cells were used for TCR beta sequencing. Genomic DNA extraction from the blood cell samples was performed with the Qiagen DNeasy Blood Extraction Kit. To note about this clone: Its binding antigen is unknown. The input lacks base qualities; no much larger clone sits a single base away.

Relative to germline, V is 1 base shorter and J is 4 bases shorter, with 15 bases between their ends. Reading the germline V gene gives CDR1 SGDLS and CDR2 YYNGEE. Spanning cysteine to phenylalanine, the CDR3 consists of 16 amino acids. The DNA shown is the 48-base CDR3, in frame from base 1. The specimen was PBMCs. The origin of this receptor is a boy aged 5-17 years in good health and CMV-seronegative. Here the chain combines TRBV9 and TRBJ2-1; the D gene is possibly TRBD2, with 5 bases matching. In nucleotide form, the sequence is TGTGCCAGCAGCGTAAGGGTCGGAGGAGGATACAATGAGCAGTTCTTC. Its protein is CASSVRVGGGYNEQFF. Reference TRBV9 and TRBJ2-1 genes cover what lies past the CDR3, so the full variable domain is DSGVTQTPKHLITATGQRVTLRCSPRSGDLSVYWYQQSLDQGLQFLIQYYNGEERAKGNILERFSAQQFPDLHSELNLSSLELGDSALYFCASSVRVGGGYNEQFFGPGTRLTVL.